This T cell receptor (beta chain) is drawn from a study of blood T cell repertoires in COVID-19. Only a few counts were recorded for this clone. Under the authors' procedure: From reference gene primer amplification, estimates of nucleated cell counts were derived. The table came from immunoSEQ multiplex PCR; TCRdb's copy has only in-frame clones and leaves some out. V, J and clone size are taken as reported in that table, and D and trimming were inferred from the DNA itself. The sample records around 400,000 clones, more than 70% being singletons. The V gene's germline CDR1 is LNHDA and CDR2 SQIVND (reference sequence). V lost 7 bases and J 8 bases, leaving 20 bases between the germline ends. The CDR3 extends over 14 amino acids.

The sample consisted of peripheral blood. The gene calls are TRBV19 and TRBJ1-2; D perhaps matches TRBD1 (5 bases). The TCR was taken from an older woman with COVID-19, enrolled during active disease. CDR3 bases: TGTGCCAGTAAGCCAGCGGGACGGGCTTTCGGCTACACCTTC. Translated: CASKPAGRAFGYTF.